The 21 T cell receptor beta chains given below trace back to one sample, sequenced in a study of T cells in Graves' hyperthyroidism and ophthalmopathy. It was RNA transcripts that yielded the amplified TCR beta CDR3 regions. First-round RT-PCR of the TCR CDR3 relied on the HTBI primer set. Via MiXCR, TCRdb re-called the multiplex PCR reads, giving one row per CDR3 protein. The sample shows just over 550,000 distinct CDR3 sequences, about 43% of them seen only once. The source material was peripheral blood or thyroid tissue (not recorded which). The receptor source for this set is a woman aged 18-35 years with Graves' hyperthyroidism.

As concerns this clonotype: This may be a read error: a much more frequent sequence differs by one nucleotide. The chain couples TRBV6-1 to TRBJ2-2, with a tentative D call TRBD1 (6 bases). The CDR3 is 16 amino acids. With 4 bases removed from V and 2 bases from J, the gap between germline ends came to 14 bases. Germline CDR1 is MNHNS and CDR2 is SASEGT. CDR3 protein: CASSADRILNTGELFF. The DNA for the CDR3 is TGTGCCAGCAGTGCCGACAGGATACTTAACACCGGGGAGCTGTTTTTT.

The V and J genes are TRBV15 and TRBJ2-3, with D hard to call. V was trimmed by 6 bases and J by 3 bases, leaving 4 bases between them. CDR1 LNHNV and CDR2 YYDKDF come from the germline V gene (reference sequence). The CDR3 covers 11 residues. This chain's CDR3 is CATRLTDTQYF. The CDR3 DNA follows: TGTGCCACCAGACTAACAGATACGCAGTATTTT.

This clonotype is a singleton in its sample. The junction differs from germline at one of its ends, possibly a read error. This chain links TRBV7-9 with TRBJ1-4; 9 nucleotides agree with TRBD1. The CDR3 is 17 residues long. Germline V lookup: CDR1 SEHNR, CDR2 FQNEAQ (reference sequence). The CDR3 DNA follows: TGCGCCAGCAGCTGGACAGGGGAAAGGGCAACTAATGAAGAACTGTTTTTT. It codes for CASSWTGERATNEELFF.

The chain employs TRBV24-1 and TRBJ1-4, with TRBD1 as a possible D gene (5 bases). Germline lookup yields CDR1 KGHDR and CDR2 SFDVKD. This CDR3 contains 14 residues. The V end was cut by 3 bases, the J end by 3 bases, with 7 bases between. In nucleotides, the CDR3 is TGTGCCACCAGTGATGCGGGACCTAATGAAAAACTGTTTTTT. This sequence encodes CATSDAGPNEKLFF.

This clonotype was seen many times. The rearrangement joins TRBV5-1 to TRBJ1-1; tentatively, D is TRBD1 (5 bases). The V end was cut by 3 bases, the J end by 0 bases, with 9 bases between. Germline-derived CDR1 and CDR2 are SGHRS and YFSETQ. The CDR3 spans 14 residues. The CDR3 loop is CASSSGTMNTEAFF. CDR3 bases: TGCGCCAGCAGCTCAGGGACCATGAACACTGAAGCTTTCTTT. Full variable domain (outside the CDR3, taken from reference TRBV5-1 and TRBJ1-1): KAGVTQTPRYLIKTRGQQVTLSCSPISGHRSVSWYQQTPGQGLQFLFEYFSETQRNKGNFPGRFSGRQFSNSRSEMNVSTLELGDSALYLCASSSGTMNTEAFFGQGTRLTVV.

Regarding this clonotype: A much more abundant neighbour one base away suggests this may be a read error. The V gene is TRBV29-1, the J gene TRBJ1-1; no reliable D call. Germline V gene sequence: CDR1 SQVTM, CDR2 ANQGSEA. V was shortened by 3 bases and J by 3 bases, with 14 bases between the two germline ends. The CDR3 is 14 amino acids. The DNA for the CDR3 is TGCAGCGTTGACGGACCATTGTTGGACACTGAAGCTTTCTTT. Amino acid sequence: CSVDGPLLDTEAFF.

J is TRBJ1-5 and V is TRBV2, with D maybe TRBD1 (6 bases). Germline assignment: CDR1 SNHLY and CDR2 FYNNEI. CDR3 length: 15 residues. Trimming removed 7 bases from V and 4 bases from J, with 17 bases in between. The CDR3: CASNSLRGNNQPQHF. In DNA, the CDR3 is TGTGCCAGCAACTCCTTAAGGGGGAATAATCAGCCCCAGCATTTT. Combining the CDR3 with reference TRBV2 and TRBJ1-5 gives the whole variable domain EPEVTQTPSHQVTQMGQEVILRCVPISNHLYFYWYRQILGQKVEFLVSFYNNEISEKSEIFDDQFSVERPDGSNFTLKIRSTKLEDSAMYFCASNSLRGNNQPQHFGDGTRLSIL.

There are a few counts of this clonotype. The chain employs TRBV9 and TRBJ2-2; maybe TRBD1 (5 bases). This CDR3 has 15 amino acids. Between the trimmed V and J ends, which lost 3 bases and 0 bases, there was a span of 9 bases. In germline, CDR1 is SGDLS, CDR2 YYNGEE. The CDR3 sequence: CASSDRGSNTGELFF. The CDR3 DNA sequence: TGTGCCAGCAGCGATAGGGGATCGAACACCGGGGAGCTGTTTTTT.

About this clonotype: Mismatch with germline at one junction end may stem from a read error. The chain links TRBV5-1 to TRBJ1-4; no firm D call. Germline CDR1 is SGHRS and CDR2 is YFSETQ. The CDR3 contains 14 residues. CDR3 protein: CASSFKSLNEKLVF. In DNA, the CDR3 is TGCGCCAGCAGCTTTAAGAGCTTGAATGAAAAACTGGTTTTT.

This clonotype occurred a few times. The chain recombines TRBV20-1 with TRBJ1-5; D gene ambiguous. In germline, CDR1 is DFQATT, CDR2 SNEGSKA (reference sequence). The CDR3 runs to 14 residues. The V end lost 0 bases, the J end lost 1 base, and 7 bases lay between the germline ends. CDR3 sequence: CSARDRLSNQPQHF. As DNA, the CDR3 is TGCAGTGCTAGAGACAGACTCAGCAATCAGCCCCAGCATTTT.

On this clonotype itself: One junction end disagrees with the germline gene, perhaps due to a read error. The chain recombines TRBV24-1 with TRBJ2-7, with 9 positions matching TRBD1. CDR3 length equals 14 residues. The germline V gene has CDR1 KGHDR and CDR2 SFDVKD. The CDR3 DNA sequence: TGTGCCAGCAGTCCCCCGGGACAGGGCCACGAGCAGTACTTC. Translating gives CASSPPGQGHEQYF.

On this clonotype: The CDR3 does not end in the conserved phenylalanine or tryptophan, so this is likely a read error. It is unclear where the CDR3 begins or ends on the DNA, so no DNA is shown, and the CDR3 is as TCRdb lists it. The chain is built from TRBV5-1 and TRBJ2-7; the D segment call TRBD1 is taken from the table without a DNA check. Germline V gene data show CDR1 as SGHRS and CDR2 as YFSETQ. The CDR3 region is 11 residues in length, termini included. The chain's CDR3 is CASSHRDRLNT.

This clonotype was counted once. In DNA form, the CDR3 reads TGTGCCAGCAGCGGGAGGGGAGTTAGAGAGACCCAGTACTTC. The encoded protein is CASSGRGVRETQYF. The chain recombines TRBV7-4 with TRBJ2-5, with TRBD2 matching over 7 bases. CDR3 length equals 14 residues. The germline V gene has CDR1 SGHVT and CDR2 SQSDAQ. Trimming removed 5 bases from V and 4 bases from J; junction bases left unmatched: 7.

Remarks on this clonotype: A much more abundant neighbour one base away suggests this may be a read error. The V and J genes are TRBV19 and TRBJ1-5; D gene ambiguous. The CDR3 contains 14 residues. With 11 bases removed from V and 6 bases from J, the gap between germline ends came to 20 bases. Germline V lookup: CDR1 LNHDA, CDR2 SQIVND (reference sequence). CDR3 protein: CASHWRAASQPQHF. CDR3 DNA sequence: TGTGCCTCGCATTGGAGGGCAGCGAGTCAGCCCCAGCATTTT.

This clonotype occurred a few times. V gene TRBV25-1 combines with J gene TRBJ1-2, with a weak D call TRBD1 (5 bases). This CDR3 has 12 amino acids. Germline loops: CDR1 MGHDK, CDR2 SYGVNS. Trimming shortened V by 5 bases and J by 7 bases, and 11 bases separated the two germline ends. In DNA, the CDR3 is TGTGCCAGCAGTTCATGGCAGGGTGGCTACACCTTC. This encodes CASSSWQGGYTF.

The V call is TRBV2, the J call TRBJ2-7; D is unclear. The CDR3 consists of 15 residues. Trimming removed 2 bases at V and 5 bases at J, with 16 bases between. Germline assignment: CDR1 SNHLY and CDR2 FYNNEI. The CDR3 DNA follows: TGTGCCAGCAGTGAATGGCGGCAGCCGTCTAACGAGCAGTACTTC. It yields the protein CASSEWRQPSNEQYF.

This clonotype showed up many times. The chain employs TRBV15 and TRBJ1-4; weak D call: TRBD1 (5 bases). The germline CDR1 and CDR2 sequences are LNHNV and YYDKDF (reference sequence). This CDR3 has 16 amino acids. V was pared by 0 bases and J by 8 bases, with 16 bases between. The CDR3 is CATSRDRGTVGEKLFF. CDR3 sequence (DNA): TGTGCCACCAGCAGAGATCGAGGGACGGTTGGGGAAAAACTGTTTTTT.

The J gene is TRBJ2-3, the V gene TRBV7-2, with 8 nucleotides matching TRBD1. Germline V gene lookup returns CDR1 SGHTA and CDR2 FQGNSA. The CDR3 is 15 residues long. J lost 0 bases, V lost 7 bases, and 6 bases had no gene match. CDR3 sequence (DNA): TGTGCCAGCACCTCCGGACAGGGTAGCACAGATACGCAGTATTTT. Amino acids: CASTSGQGSTDTQYF. Drawing the rest from reference TRBV7-2 and TRBJ2-3, the complete variable domain is GAGVSQSPSNKVTEKGKDVELRCDPISGHTALYWYRQSLGQGLEFLIYFQGNSAPDKSGLPSDRFSAERTGGSVSTLTIQRTQQEDSAVYLCASTSGQGSTDTQYFGPGTRLTVL.

In this sample, this clonotype turned up a few times. J is TRBJ2-6 and V is TRBV7-2; D not certain. Trimming shortened V by 2 bases and J by 6 bases, and 8 bases separated the two germline ends. In germline, CDR1 is SGHTA, CDR2 FQGNSA. This CDR3 has 14 residues. The CDR3 DNA reads TGTGCCAGCAGCTTAAGAGTAGCGGCCAACGTCCTGACTTTC. It translates to CASSLRVAANVLTF.

The V and J genes are TRBV6-5 and TRBJ2-2, with a possible D match to TRBD2 (5 bases). The CDR3 contains 15 residues. Germline V gene data show CDR1 as MNHEY and CDR2 as SVGAGI. The V end was cut by 0 bases, the J end by 7 bases, with 12 bases between. The CDR3 sequence is CASSYSIAAGGELFF. CDR3 DNA: TGTGCCAGCAGTTACTCGATCGCCGCGGGCGGGGAGCTGTTTTTT.

This clonotype appeared a few times. The V and J genes are TRBV9 and TRBJ1-5; D is unclear. V lost 3 bases and J lost 6, with 19 bases in between. The germline gives CDR1 SGDLS, CDR2 YYNGEE. The CDR3 is made up of 16 amino acids. The CDR3 bases are TGTGCCAGCAGCGCCGGGATCTCTCCATACGGTCAGCCCCAGCATTTT. Translation gives CASSAGISPYGQPQHF.